Sequencing of this TCR beta chain was carried out in a study of T-cell memory formation after mild COVID-19. Germline V gene sequence: CDR1 MGHDK, CDR2 SYGVNS. V gave up 4 bases and J gave up 6 bases; unmatched junction bases: 2. The CDR3 is 13 amino acids. TCRdb reanalysed the 5' RACE reads using MiXCR and keeps one entry per CDR3 protein. The repertoire holds a few hundred thousand distinct CDR3 sequences, with around 17% as singletons. This clonotype was observed a few times. The V and J genes are TRBV25-1 and TRBJ1-2; 10 bases align to TRBD1. Sequencing input: PBMCs or a T cell subset sorted from them (not recorded which). The receptor comes from a man younger than 35 who had mild COVID-19 (a few samples of this study predate the infection). Cell type and time point are not known. The CDR3 nucleotides read TGTGCCAGCAGTGTGGGACAGGGGAATGGCTACACCTTC. Encoded protein: CASSVGQGNGYTF.